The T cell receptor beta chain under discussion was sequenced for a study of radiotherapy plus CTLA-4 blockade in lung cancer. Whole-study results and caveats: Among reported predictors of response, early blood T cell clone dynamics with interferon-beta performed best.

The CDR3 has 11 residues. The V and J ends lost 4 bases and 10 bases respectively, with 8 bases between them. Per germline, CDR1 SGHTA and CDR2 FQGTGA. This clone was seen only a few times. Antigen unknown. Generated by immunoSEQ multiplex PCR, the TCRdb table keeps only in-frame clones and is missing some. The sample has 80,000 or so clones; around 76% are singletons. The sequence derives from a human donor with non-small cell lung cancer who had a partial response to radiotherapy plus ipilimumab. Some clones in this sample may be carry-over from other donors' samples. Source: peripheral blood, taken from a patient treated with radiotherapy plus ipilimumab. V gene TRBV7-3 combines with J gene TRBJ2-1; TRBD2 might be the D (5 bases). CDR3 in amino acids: CASSSGGEQFF. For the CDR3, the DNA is TGTGCCAGCAGCTCGGGCGGGGAGCAGTTCTTC.